These 6 T cell receptor beta chains were all obtained from the same sample, sequenced in a study of beta chain features in type 1 diabetes. The isolated RNA, all of it, was reverse transcribed, so expressed TCRB transcripts were what got sequenced. Profiled with immunoSEQ multiplex PCR; TCRdb holds only in-frame clones, not every one. The sample gives a few hundred thousand clones, around 13% of which show up once; 0.035% to 0.045% is in the top ten. The sample taken for sequencing was naive CD4+ T cells from blood. The receptors stem from a man aged 25 to 45 in good health.

This clone was picked up a small number of times. In DNA, the CDR3 is TGTGCCAGCAGCTTAAAAGACTCCCCGAGCTCCTACAATGAGCAGTTCTTC. The encoded protein is CASSLKDSPSSYNEQFF. This chain uses TRBV7-9 with TRBJ2-1; no clear D. The V gene's germline CDR1 is SEHNR and CDR2 FQNEAQ (reference sequence). Trimming took off 2 bases at V and 0 bases at J, with 14 bases between the two ends. This CDR3 contains 17 residues.

This chain uses TRBV5-6 with TRBJ1-1; the D gene is possibly TRBD1 (6 bases). The V end was cut by 2 bases, the J end by 2 bases, with 10 bases between. Germline V gene lookup returns CDR1 SGHDT and CDR2 YYEEEE. CDR3 length equals 14 residues. CDR3 loop: CASSFWGPNTEAFF. As DNA, the CDR3 is TGTGCCAGCAGCTTTTGGGGGCCTAACACTGAAGCTTTCTTT.

The chain combines TRBV11-1 with TRBJ2-6; D gene uncertain. From germline, CDR1 is SGHAT and CDR2 FQDESV (reference sequence). V gave up 5 bases and J gave up 0 bases, with 14 bases separating them. CDR3 length equals 17 residues. The CDR3 spells CASSPRLGISGANVLTF. The CDR3, as DNA: TGTGCCAGCAGCCCTAGATTGGGGATCTCTGGGGCCAACGTCCTGACTTTC.

The rearrangement uses TRBV10-3 and TRBJ2-1; tentative D call: TRBD2 (5 bases). V was cut by 6 bases and J by 0 bases, with 12 bases left in between. The germline V gene encodes CDR1 ENHRY and CDR2 SYGVKD. The CDR3 length is 15 residues. CDR3 in DNA: TGTGCCATCAGGGTAGCGTTAAGCTCCTACAATGAGCAGTTCTTC. Its protein is CAIRVALSSYNEQFF.

In its sample, this clone was seen a few times. The rearrangement joins TRBV7-6 to TRBJ2-5, with D possibly matching TRBD2 (6 bases). Trimming left V 7 bases short and J 4 bases short, with 16 bases between. Germline lookup yields CDR1 SGHVS and CDR2 FNYEAQ. This CDR3 region has 14 residues. CDR3: CASKGGLPLETQYF. The CDR3 DNA reads TGTGCCAGCAAGGGAGGACTACCCTTAGAGACCCAGTACTTC. The variable domain in full, with the rest retrieved from reference TRBV7-6 and TRBJ2-5, is GAGVSQSPRYKVTKRGQDVALRCDPISGHVSLYWYRQALGQGPEFLTYFNYEAQQDKSGLPNDRFSAERPEGSISTLTIQRTEQRDSAMYRCASKGGLPLETQYFGPGTRLLVL.

This clone was counted a few times. The same CDR3 arises from other DNA sequences in this sample as well. The chain is built from TRBV30 and TRBJ2-5; D not certain. This CDR3 contains 11 residues. Germline assignment: CDR1 GTSNPN and CDR2 SVGIG (reference sequence). V shed 2 bases and J shed 1 base, with 2 bases lying between them. CDR3 loop: CAWSLQETQYF. The CDR3 DNA is TGTGCCTGGAGTCTCCAAGAGACCCAGTACTTC. Together with reference TRBV30 and TRBJ2-5, the CDR3 gives the full variable domain: SQTIHQWPATLVQPVGSPLSLECTVEGTSNPNLYWYRQAAGRGLQLLFYSVGIGQISSEVPQNLSASRPQDRQFILSSKKLLLSDSGFYLCAWSLQETQYFGPGTRLLVL.